The 20 T cell receptor beta chains below were found in one sample sequenced in a study of blood T cells in healthy people across ages. The use of a sample-barcoded 5' primer and a J-beta primer mix characterized a second PCR of roughly 6 to 11 cycles. Using its own MiXCR run on the 5' RACE reads, TCRdb lists one record per CDR3 protein. Of about 680,000 distinct CDR3 sequences listed, approximately 50% are singletons. Sequencing used blood. Receptor source: a woman aged 55-69 years in good health.

V and J are TRBV29-1 and TRBJ2-1, with 12 bases that match TRBD2. The tail of the sequence fits TRBJ2-7 better, so the J call may be wrong. The germline CDR1 and CDR2 sequences are SQVTM and ANQGSEA. The length of the CDR3 is 17 residues. This CDR3 is CSVPGLAGSSSYNEQYF. In DNA form, the CDR3 reads TGCAGCGTCCCGGGACTAGCGGGCTCGAGCTCCTACAATGAGCAGTACTTC.

This clonotype was found a few times. This chain links TRBV6-2 or TRBV6-3 with TRBJ2-1, with TRBD2 matching 16 bases. Trimming took 11 bases from V and 8 from J; bases not matched to a gene: 9. Germline V gene data show CDR1 as MNHEY and CDR2 as SVGEGT. CDR3 length: 15 amino acids. The CDR3 spells CAAGTSGRAGHEQFF. The CDR3, as DNA: TGTGCCGCAGGGACTAGCGGGAGGGCCGGTCATGAGCAGTTCTTC.

The genes are TRBV20-1 and TRBJ2-3; D not resolved. With 2 bases removed from V and 3 bases from J, the gap between germline ends came to 9 bases. The CDR3 totals 13 residues. CDR1 is DFQATT, CDR2 SNEGSKA, per germline (reference sequence). For the CDR3, the DNA is TGCAGTGCTAGAAGGGTGGCGACAGATACGCAGTATTTT. Its translation is CSARRVATDTQYF.

This rearrangement joins TRBV5-6 to TRBJ2-1; no reliable D call. The CDR3 runs to 11 residues. V lost 4 bases, J lost 10 bases, and 9 bases lay in between. CDR1 and CDR2 from the germline V gene are SGHDT and YYEEEE. The DNA for the CDR3 is TGTGCCAGCAGCGCCCTCCACGAGCAGTTCTTC. The encoded protein is CASSALHEQFF.

Only a few counts were recorded for this clonotype. The gene calls are TRBV9 and TRBJ2-5; 7 bases fit TRBD2. Per germline, CDR1 SGDLS and CDR2 YYNGEE. V shed 0 bases and J 3 bases; nucleotides not matched to a gene: 8. The CDR3 spans 16 residues. The CDR3 DNA follows: TGTGCCAGCAGCGTAGCGAGTGGGAGGGAAAAAGAGACCCAGTACTTC. It codes for CASSVASGREKETQYF.

This clonotype was detected a few times. The DNA for the CDR3 is TGTGCCAGCAGCCTCGGGACAGCCTCTTACAATGAGCAGTTCTTC. This translates into CASSLGTASYNEQFF. J is TRBJ2-1 and V is TRBV12-3 or TRBV12-4, with 7 bases aligning to TRBD1. This CDR3 contains 15 residues. V was pared by 6 bases and J by 4 bases, with 9 bases of the junction left unmatched.

As concerns this clonotype: This could be a read error, since a much larger clone is one nucleotide away. The chain couples TRBV2 to TRBJ2-1; D is perhaps TRBD1 (5 bases). The CDR3 extends over 13 amino acids. CDR1 and CDR2 (germline): SNHLY, FYNNEI. The CDR3 DNA is TGTGTCAGCACCCGGACAAACTACAATGAGCAGTTCTTC. As protein: CVSTRTNYNEQFF.

In its sample, this clonotype was seen a few times. This chain uses TRBV5-1 with TRBJ1-2; 7 bases are a match to TRBD1. CDR1 and CDR2 (germline): SGHRS, YFSETQ. This CDR3 comprises 15 residues. Unmatched junction bases numbered 7, after V lost 3 bases and J lost 2 bases. For the CDR3, the DNA is TGCGCCAGCAGCTATCAAGGGACAGAGAACTATGGCTACACCTTC. Its translation is CASSYQGTENYGYTF.

This clonotype was observed a few times. This chain joins TRBV20-1 and TRBJ2-7, with TRBD2 matching over 11 bases. CDR1 DFQATT and CDR2 SNEGSKA come from the germline V gene (reference sequence). This CDR3 has 15 amino acids. V trimming: 6 bases; J trimming: 3 bases; junction bases outside the gene matches: 10. The CDR3 DNA sequence: TGCAGTGCAAGACTAGCGGGACTATCCGACTACGAGCAGTACTTC. Encoded protein: CSARLAGLSDYEQYF.

This clonotype was seen ten or more times. The V and J genes are TRBV24-1 and TRBJ2-5; D not certain. In germline, CDR1 is KGHDR, CDR2 SFDVKD. The germline V and J ends were trimmed by 3 bases and 5 bases, with 3 bases remaining between them. The CDR3 is 11 amino acids. The CDR3 loop is CATSDGETQYF. DNA of the CDR3: TGTGCCACCAGTGATGGGGAGACCCAGTACTTC.

The chain employs TRBV20-1 and TRBJ1-1; perhaps TRBD1 as D (5 bases). CDR1 is DFQATT, CDR2 SNEGSKA, per germline (reference sequence). The length of the CDR3 is 13 residues. Trimming removed 3 bases from V and 2 bases from J, with 10 bases in between. In DNA, the CDR3 is TGCAGTGCTAGTGGGGACGCAAACACTGAAGCTTTCTTT. As protein: CSASGDANTEAFF.

The rearrangement uses TRBV5-1 and TRBJ2-1, with unresolved D. This CDR3 has 11 residues. V lost 3 bases, J lost 7 bases, and 5 bases lay in between. Germline assignment: CDR1 SGHRS and CDR2 YFSETQ. This CDR3 reads CASSSPNEQFF. The CDR3, as DNA: TGCGCCAGCAGCTCTCCGAATGAGCAGTTCTTC.

This chain uses TRBV7-2 with TRBJ1-2, with 9 bases fitting TRBD1. Germline V gene data show CDR1 as SGHTA and CDR2 as FQGNSA. Trimming at V came to 2 bases and at J to 7 bases, leaving 8 bases not matched to a gene. This CDR3 contains 15 residues. CDR3 sequence reads: CASSLLGQGSGGYTF. The DNA for the CDR3 is TGTGCCAGCAGCTTATTGGGACAGGGTTCGGGTGGCTACACCTTC. The whole variable domain, remainder taken from reference TRBV7-2 and TRBJ1-2, is GAGVSQSPSNKVTEKGKDVELRCDPISGHTALYWYRQSLGQGLEFLIYFQGNSAPDKSGLPSDRFSAERTGGSVSTLTIQRTQQEDSAVYLCASSLLGQGSGGYTFGSGTRLTVV.

The V and J genes are TRBV7-9 and TRBJ2-4; D remains ambiguous. CDR1 is SEHNR and CDR2 is FQNEAQ in the germline V gene (reference sequence). V was clipped by 1 base and J by 13 bases, with 11 bases between them. This CDR3 contains 12 residues. This CDR3 reads CASSLVPPQQYF. The CDR3 nucleotides read TGTGCCAGCAGCTTAGTGCCCCCGCAGCAGTACTTC.

The chain uses TRBV20-1 and TRBJ2-1; D remains unclear. The CDR3 is 16 residues long. The germline gives CDR1 DFQATT, CDR2 SNEGSKA (reference sequence). V lost 3 bases and J lost 0, with 15 bases in between. The CDR3 reads CSASGPYKSSYNEQFF. In DNA, the CDR3 is TGCAGTGCTAGTGGGCCCTACAAGAGCTCCTACAATGAGCAGTTCTTC.

The chain links TRBV7-2 to TRBJ1-2; D is unclear. V gave up 1 base and J gave up 7 bases, with 13 bases separating them. The germline CDR1 and CDR2 sequences are SGHTA and FQGNSA. The CDR3 totals 14 residues. The CDR3 sequence: CASSLESLSGGYTF. In DNA form, the CDR3 reads TGTGCCAGCAGCTTAGAGTCTCTGTCTGGTGGCTACACCTTC.

The rearrangement uses TRBV3-1 and TRBJ1-1, with D possibly matching TRBD1 (5 bases). The germline V and J ends were trimmed by 0 bases and 10 bases, with 12 bases remaining between them. This CDR3 has 13 amino acids. Germline CDR1 and CDR2: LGHDT and YNNKEL (reference sequence). The CDR3 protein is CASSQDWTPRAFF. The CDR3 DNA sequence: TGTGCCAGCAGCCAAGACTGGACACCGAGAGCTTTCTTT.

The chain is built from TRBV6-1 and TRBJ2-6, with 9 bases lining up with TRBD1. The CDR3 extends over 20 amino acids. The germline CDR1 and CDR2 sequences are MNHNS and SASEGT. The J segment lost 0 bases and the V segment lost 6 bases, leaving 15 bases of the junction unmatched. For the CDR3, the DNA is TGTGCCAGCAGACAGTACACAGGGGGCCCCCTCAGCTCTGGGGCCAACGTCCTGACTTTC. Protein sequence: CASRQYTGGPLSSGANVLTF.

J is TRBJ2-7 and V is TRBV7-2, with 10 bases aligning to TRBD2. The trim removed 5 bases at V and 7 bases at J, leaving 8 bases unmatched. The CDR3 consists of 14 residues. The germline CDR1 and CDR2 sequences are SGHTA and FQGNSA. CDR3 region: CASSPSGRAGEQYF. The CDR3 nucleotides read TGTGCCAGCAGCCCGAGCGGGAGGGCAGGGGAGCAGTACTTC.

This clonotype was seen a few times. This chain links TRBV4-2 with TRBJ2-7, with 7 bases identical to TRBD2. With 2 bases clipped from V and 0 bases from J, the junction kept 7 bases outside the gene matches. Germline CDR1 LGHNA, CDR2 YNFKEQ. The length of the CDR3 is 16 residues. CDR3 coding DNA: TGTGCCAGCAGCCAAAGCTTTTCTAGCGGCTCCTACGAGCAGTACTTC. Amino acids: CASSQSFSSGSYEQYF.